This passage covers 22 T cell receptor beta chains from one sample sequenced in a study of blood T cell repertoires in COVID-19. TCRdb keeps only in-frame clones here, not all; method: immunoSEQ multiplex PCR. The repertoire has 88,000 or so clones, about four fifths of them found once; the top ten carry 10% to 15%. What was sequenced was peripheral blood. The origin of the receptors is an elderly man with acute or convalescent COVID-19.

This chain connects TRBV7-9 to TRBJ2-7, with D hard to call. This CDR3 comprises 13 residues. Trimming took 6 bases from V and 6 from J, leaving 15 bases between them. CDR1 is SEHNR and CDR2 is FQNEAQ in the germline V gene (reference sequence). Here the CDR3 reads CASREKLVTEQYF. Here the CDR3 DNA reads TGTGCCAGCAGAGAGAAGCTAGTTACCGAGCAGTACTTC.

The chain joins TRBV30 to TRBJ1-3; a weak D match, TRBD1 (5 bases). The CDR3 runs 14 residues. The V gene's germline CDR1 is GTSNPN and CDR2 SVGIG (reference sequence). V was cut by 1 base and J by 3 bases, with 10 bases left in between. In nucleotides, the CDR3 is TGTGCCTGGAGTGCCTGGGGACTTGGAAACACCATATATTTT. Residues: CAWSAWGLGNTIYF. Full variable domain (outside the CDR3, taken from reference TRBV30 and TRBJ1-3): SQTIHQWPATLVQPVGSPLSLECTVEGTSNPNLYWYRQAAGRGLQLLFYSVGIGQISSEVPQNLSASRPQDRQFILSSKKLLLSDSGFYLCAWSAWGLGNTIYFGEGSWLTVV.

The chain recombines TRBV6-2 or TRBV6-3 with TRBJ1-2, with D maybe TRBD1 (6 bases). Germline values: CDR1 MNHEY, CDR2 SVGEGT. V dropped 3 bases and J dropped 5 bases, with 22 bases sitting between them. This CDR3 has 17 residues. The CDR3 DNA reads as TGTGCCAGCAGTTATCAGGGCGCGACAGGCTTTATTTATGGCTACACCTTC. This gives the protein CASSYQGATGFIYGYTF.

The chain recombines TRBV5-1 with TRBJ2-2, with 8 bases matching TRBD1. There are 15 residues in the CDR3. V shed 3 bases and J 6 bases; nucleotides not matched to a gene: 7. CDR1 is SGHRS, CDR2 YFSETQ, per germline. The CDR3 region has the DNA TGCGCCAGCAGCTACGACAGGGGCGCGGCCGGGGAGCTGTTTTTT. Translated: CASSYDRGAAGELFF.

The table lists this clone with a few counts. The chain carries TRBV12-3 or TRBV12-4 and TRBJ2-5; maybe TRBD2 (6 bases). This CDR3 spans 12 amino acids. V lost 1 base and J 7 bases, leaving 7 bases between the germline ends. The CDR3, as DNA: TGTGCCAGCAGTTTAGAGGAGGGGACCCAGTACTTC. Its translation is CASSLEEGTQYF.

The chain couples TRBV7-9 to TRBJ1-5; 7 positions agree with TRBD1. The germline V gene encodes CDR1 SEHNR and CDR2 FQNEAQ (reference sequence). CDR3 length: 15 amino acids. Trimming at V came to 5 bases and at J to 2 bases, leaving 6 bases not matched to a gene. The DNA of the CDR3 is TGTGCCAGCAGCCCAACAGGGGTTGGCAATCAGCCCCAGCATTTT. Amino acids: CASSPTGVGNQPQHF.

This chain connects TRBV5-1 to TRBJ1-1; D is possibly TRBD1 (5 bases). Deletions cut 0 bases from V and 10 bases from J, with 13 bases between. CDR3 size: 13 residues. Looked up from germline, CDR1 is SGHRS and CDR2 is YFSETQ. The DNA for the CDR3 is TGCGCCAGCAGCTTGGATAATGACCAGGGAGCTTTCTTT. Encoded protein: CASSLDNDQGAFF.

This clone has only a few counts. V gene TRBV5-1 combines with J gene TRBJ2-1, with D perhaps matching TRBD2 (6 bases). CDR3 size: 15 residues. V lost 5 bases to trimming and J lost 0 bases, with 12 bases between them. Germline V gives CDR1 SGHRS, CDR2 YFSETQ. This chain's CDR3 is CASSPLANSYNEQFF. CDR3 DNA sequence: TGCGCCAGCAGTCCCCTAGCGAACTCCTACAATGAGCAGTTCTTC.

The J gene is TRBJ1-1, the V gene TRBV19; possible D gene TRBD1, 5 bases. Germline-derived CDR1 and CDR2 are LNHDA and SQIVND (reference sequence). The CDR3 has 13 residues. Trimming removed 11 bases at V and 5 bases at J, with 18 bases between. CDR3 DNA sequence: TGTGCCTTAAAAGGGGTCCGTGAGACTGAAGCTTTCTTT. This encodes CALKGVRETEAFF.

This chain joins TRBV23-1 and TRBJ1-4, with 7 bases lining up with TRBD1. TRBV23-1 is an ORF for which the function is uncertain. Germline trimming cut 3 bases from V and 7 bases from J; bases unmatched to any gene: 8. This CDR3 is built from 15 residues. The CDR3 loop reads CASSHPKRDSEKLFF. The CDR3 nucleotides read TGCGCCAGCAGTCATCCTAAAAGGGACAGTGAAAAACTGTTTTTT.

This clone was counted a few times. CDR3 protein: CASSKEDGVYNEQFF. CDR3 DNA sequence: TGTGCCAGCAGCAAAGAGGACGGGGTTTACAATGAGCAGTTCTTC. The V gene is TRBV21-1, the J gene TRBJ2-1; TRBD2 is taken as the D call from the table, unchecked against the DNA. TRBV21-1 is designated a pseudogene. This CDR3 is built from 15 residues.

The rearrangement links TRBV7-9 to TRBJ2-1; D may be TRBD2 (6 bases). The CDR3 is made up of 14 amino acids. The germline V and J ends were trimmed by 8 bases and 3 bases, with 14 bases remaining between them. CDR1 and CDR2 (germline): SEHNR, FQNEAQ (reference sequence). CDR3 bases: TGTGCCAGCGGCGACCTAGCGAGCTACAATGAGCAGTTCTTC. Its translation is CASGDLASYNEQFF.

The chain couples TRBV3-1 (or the pseudogene TRBV3-2) to TRBJ2-1; possible D gene TRBD1, 5 bases. The CDR3 runs to 16 residues. Germline CDR1 reads LGHDT; CDR2 reads YNNKEL (reference sequence). The V gene lost 3 bases and the J gene lost 5 bases, with 17 bases spanning the gap. The CDR3 reads CASSHLTREGDNEQFF. Here the CDR3 DNA reads TGTGCCAGCAGCCACCTCACCAGGGAAGGGGACAATGAGCAGTTCTTC.

The genes are TRBV13 and TRBJ1-4, with D maybe TRBD1 (6 bases). The CDR3 covers 17 residues. The germline CDR1 and CDR2 sequences are PRHDT and FYEKMQ (reference sequence). V was pared by 5 bases and J by 1 base, with 17 bases between. The CDR3 reads CASSRETGLGTNEKLFF. The CDR3 nucleotides are TGTGCCAGCAGCCGCGAGACAGGACTTGGAACTAATGAAAAACTGTTTTTT.

This chain links TRBV7-9 with TRBJ1-4, with D possibly matching TRBD1 (6 bases). Deletions cut 5 bases from V and 8 bases from J, with 15 bases between. The germline gives CDR1 SEHNR, CDR2 FQNEAQ (reference sequence). The length of the CDR3 is 14 residues. The CDR3 DNA reads as TGTGCCAGCAGCCGACACAGGGTAGAAGAAAAACTGTTTTTT. Amino acids: CASSRHRVEEKLFF.

This clone was found once. The chain joins TRBV9 to TRBJ2-7, with no clear D. Germline CDR1 is SGDLS and CDR2 is YYNGEE. The V and J ends lost 0 bases and 6 bases respectively, with 10 bases between them. This CDR3 contains 13 residues. Here the CDR3 DNA reads TGTGCCAGCAGCGTAGGAGAGGTCTCCGAGCAGTACTTC. Translated, it gives CASSVGEVSEQYF.

This clone was observed a single time. This CDR3 is CAWSRRANEKLFF. CDR3 nucleotide sequence: TGTGCCTGGAGCAGACGGGCTAATGAAAAACTGTTTTTT. The V call is TRBV30, the J call TRBJ1-4; D not resolved. CDR3 length equals 13 residues. Germline V CDR1 and CDR2: GTSNPN, SVGIG (reference sequence). The germline V and J ends were trimmed by 3 bases and 3 bases, with 8 bases remaining between them.

The gene calls are TRBV5-4 and TRBJ2-7; D might be TRBD1 (6 bases). This CDR3 spans 13 amino acids. CDR1 and CDR2 (germline): SGHNT, YYREEE (reference sequence). Trimming took 4 bases from V and 10 from J, leaving 18 bases between them. The CDR3, as DNA: TGTGCCAGCAGCCAGGACAGAGTTTTATCACAGTACTTC. Residues: CASSQDRVLSQYF.

The chain joins TRBV9 to TRBJ2-2, with TRBD2 matching 14 bases. Germline loops: CDR1 SGDLS, CDR2 YYNGEE. Germline trimming cut 4 bases from V and 4 bases from J; bases unmatched to any gene: 6. This CDR3 contains 17 residues. CDR3 in DNA: TGTGCCAGCAGCCCGACTAGCGGGGGGGCGGGCACCGGGGAGCTGTTTTTT. Encoded protein: CASSPTSGGAGTGELFF.

This chain connects TRBV9 to TRBJ2-3; 12 bases fit TRBD2. Trimming at V came to 4 bases and at J to 6 bases, leaving 3 bases not matched to a gene. CDR1 and CDR2 from the germline V gene are SGDLS and YYNGEE. The CDR3 totals 14 residues. DNA of the CDR3: TGTGCCAGCAGCCTAGCGGGGGGGCAGGATACGCAGTATTTT. Translation gives CASSLAGGQDTQYF. Together with reference TRBV9 and TRBJ2-3, the CDR3 gives the full variable domain: DSGVTQTPKHLITATGQRVTLRCSPRSGDLSVYWYQQSLDQGLQFLIQYYNGEERAKGNILERFSAQQFPDLHSELNLSSLELGDSALYFCASSLAGGQDTQYFGPGTRLTVL.

CDR3 sequence (DNA): TGCGCCAGCAGCCAAGATCTCCGGGACTACGAGCAGTACTTC. Translation: CASSQDLRDYEQYF. This chain uses TRBV4-1 with TRBJ2-7, with a possible D match to TRBD2 (5 bases). Trimming cost V 0 bases and J 3 bases, with 9 bases left between them. CDR1 and CDR2 (germline): MGHRA, YSYEKL. There are 14 residues in the CDR3.

The count of this clone is one. The chain recombines TRBV6-2 or TRBV6-3 with TRBJ2-4; a possible D gene is TRBD1 (7 bases). The CDR3 length is 16 residues. Between the trimmed V and J ends, which lost 5 bases and 4 bases, there was a span of 18 bases. Germline assignment: CDR1 MNHEY and CDR2 SVGEGT. The CDR3 reads CASSAGGTDKKNIQYF. The CDR3, as DNA: TGTGCCAGCAGTGCCGGCGGGACAGACAAAAAAAACATTCAGTACTTC.